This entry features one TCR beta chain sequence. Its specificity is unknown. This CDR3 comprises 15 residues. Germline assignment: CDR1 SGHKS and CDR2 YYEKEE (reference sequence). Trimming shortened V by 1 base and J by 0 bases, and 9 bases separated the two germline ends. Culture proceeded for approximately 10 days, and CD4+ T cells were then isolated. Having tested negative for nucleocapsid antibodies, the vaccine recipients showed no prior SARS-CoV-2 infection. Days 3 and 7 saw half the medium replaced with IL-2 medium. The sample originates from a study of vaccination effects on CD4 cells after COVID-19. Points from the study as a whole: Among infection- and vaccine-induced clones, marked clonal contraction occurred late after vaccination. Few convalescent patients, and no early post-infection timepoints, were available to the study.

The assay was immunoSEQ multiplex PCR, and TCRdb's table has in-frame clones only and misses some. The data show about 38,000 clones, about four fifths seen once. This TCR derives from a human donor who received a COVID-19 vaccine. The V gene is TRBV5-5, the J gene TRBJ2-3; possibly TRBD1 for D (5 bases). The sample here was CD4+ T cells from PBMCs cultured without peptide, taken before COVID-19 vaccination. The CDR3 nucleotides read TGTGCCAGCAGCTTGCGGACACCCAGCACAGATACGCAGTATTTT. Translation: CASSLRTPSTDTQYF.